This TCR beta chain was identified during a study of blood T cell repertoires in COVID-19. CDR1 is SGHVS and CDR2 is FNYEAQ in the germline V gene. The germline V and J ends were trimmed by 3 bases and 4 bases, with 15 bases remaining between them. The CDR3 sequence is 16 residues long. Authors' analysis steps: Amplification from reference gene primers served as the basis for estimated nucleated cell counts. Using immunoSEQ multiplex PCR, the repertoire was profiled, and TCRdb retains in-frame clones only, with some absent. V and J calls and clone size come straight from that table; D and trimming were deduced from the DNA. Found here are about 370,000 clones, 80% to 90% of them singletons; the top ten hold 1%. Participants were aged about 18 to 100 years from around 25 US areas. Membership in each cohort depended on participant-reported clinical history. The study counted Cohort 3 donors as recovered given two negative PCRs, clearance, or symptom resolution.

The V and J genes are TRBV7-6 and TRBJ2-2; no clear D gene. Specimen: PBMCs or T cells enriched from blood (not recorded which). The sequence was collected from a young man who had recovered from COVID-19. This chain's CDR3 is CASSFLGARSTGELFF. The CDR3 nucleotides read TGTGCCAGCAGCTTTCTCGGAGCTCGGAGCACCGGGGAGCTGTTTTTT.